A selection of T cell receptor beta chains follows, all from one sample in a study of graft-versus-host responses after intestinal transplantation. Their target antigens are unknown. Using immunoSEQ multiplex PCR, the repertoire was profiled, and TCRdb retains in-frame clones only, with some absent. The sample consists of approximately 77,000 clones, 70% to 90% of them appearing once. The starting material was unstimulated CD4+ T cells sorted from spleen or lymph node cells, obtained before intestinal transplant. The source is a human donor who received an intestinal transplant. Both conserved end residues are part of each CDR3. Each record gives: J gene, CDR3 length, V gene, CDR3 protein.

J gene: TRBJ2-1
CDR3 length: 16
V gene: TRBV11-3
CDR3 protein: CASSLRIGPLRGEQFF

J gene: TRBJ2-3
CDR3 length: 13
V gene: TRBV7-2
CDR3 protein: CASSSTRGDTQYF

J gene: TRBJ2-1
CDR3 length: 14
V gene: TRBV2
CDR3 protein: CASSELSSYNEQFF

J gene: TRBJ1-2
CDR3 length: 16
V gene: TRBV9
CDR3 protein: CASSREALPGFYGYTF

J gene: TRBJ1-2
CDR3 length: 14
V gene: TRBV6-5
CDR3 protein: CASSYSGQNYGYTF

J gene: TRBJ2-1
CDR3 length: 17
V gene: TRBV5-4
CDR3 protein: CASSSLGAGGRYNEQFF

J gene: TRBJ1-6
CDR3 length: 15
V gene: TRBV14
CDR3 protein: CASSHSDSHNSPLHF

J gene: TRBJ1-4
CDR3 length: 15
V gene: TRBV5-1
CDR3 protein: CASSKETGTNEKLFF

J gene: TRBJ1-2
CDR3 length: 13
V gene: TRBV28
CDR3 protein: CASSLGGRYGYTF

J gene: TRBJ1-1
CDR3 length: 13
V gene: TRBV2
CDR3 protein: CASSELPSTEAFF

J gene: TRBJ2-5
CDR3 length: 14
V gene: TRBV28
CDR3 protein: CASSFGPRTETQYF

J gene: TRBJ2-1
CDR3 length: 15
V gene: TRBV5-1
CDR3 protein: CASSLAREPYNEQFF

J gene: TRBJ1-2
CDR3 length: 14
V gene: TRBV19
CDR3 protein: CASRRQGGRHGYTF

J gene: TRBJ1-5
CDR3 length: 15
V gene: TRBV2
CDR3 protein: CASSETGALGQPQHF

J gene: TRBJ1-2
CDR3 length: 13
V gene: TRBV5-1
CDR3 protein: CASSLTTNYGYTF

J gene: TRBJ2-4
CDR3 length: 11
V gene: TRBV20-1
CDR3 protein: CSARQGNIQYF

J gene: TRBJ1-2
CDR3 length: 15
V gene: TRBV5-4
CDR3 protein: CASSLIGGRTIGYTF

J gene: TRBJ2-4
CDR3 length: 14
V gene: TRBV7-3
CDR3 protein: CASSLSGKENIQYF

J gene: TRBJ1-4
CDR3 length: 15
V gene: TRBV7-9
CDR3 protein: CASSLGQGTNEKLFF

J gene: TRBJ1-1
CDR3 length: 12
V gene: TRBV2
CDR3 protein: CASSEADIEAFF

J gene: TRBJ1-6
CDR3 length: 15
V gene: TRBV5-6
CDR3 protein: CASSLYGWDNSPLHF

J gene: TRBJ1-2
CDR3 length: 15
V gene: TRBV7-6
CDR3 protein: CASSLGSQGVYGYTF

J gene: TRBJ2-1
CDR3 length: 17
V gene: TRBV25-1
CDR3 protein: CASSDSRGQAAYNEQFF

J gene: TRBJ2-7
CDR3 length: 14
V gene: TRBV7-2
CDR3 protein: CASSHSSGTYEQYF

J gene: TRBJ2-5
CDR3 length: 16
V gene: TRBV7-9
CDR3 protein: CASSSSGTGAGVTQYF

J gene: TRBJ1-1
CDR3 length: 13
V gene: TRBV2
CDR3 protein: CASKAGEETEAFF

J gene: TRBJ2-3
CDR3 length: 16
V gene: TRBV23-1
CDR3 protein: CASSQSGTSTSDTQYF

J gene: TRBJ2-7
CDR3 length: 17
V gene: TRBV28
CDR3 protein: CASSFSGLAGGKNEQYF

J gene: TRBJ2-1
CDR3 length: 15
V gene: TRBV5-4
CDR3 protein: CASSLASGTHNEQFF

J gene: TRBJ2-5
CDR3 length: 13
V gene: TRBV5-4
CDR3 protein: CASSVLAEETQYF

J gene: TRBJ2-1
CDR3 length: 15
V gene: TRBV6-1
CDR3 protein: CASSLVVGRPNEQFF

J gene: TRBJ2-5
CDR3 length: 14
V gene: TRBV5-4
CDR3 protein: CASSPGGGTETQYF

J gene: TRBJ2-7
CDR3 length: 15
V gene: TRBV27
CDR3 protein: CASSSRPTPPYEQYF

J gene: TRBJ1-3
CDR3 length: 14
V gene: TRBV5-1
CDR3 protein: CASSYGASGNTIYF

J gene: TRBJ2-5
CDR3 length: 12
V gene: TRBV7-8
CDR3 protein: CATLDLAGEQYF

J gene: TRBJ1-2
CDR3 length: 15
V gene: TRBV30
CDR3 protein: CAWSVITGVNYGYTF

J gene: TRBJ1-2
CDR3 length: 17
V gene: TRBV5-1
CDR3 protein: CASSLAGQGRSVPGYTF

J gene: TRBJ1-1
CDR3 length: 13
V gene: TRBV2
CDR3 protein: CASSSDRNTEAFF

J gene: TRBJ2-2
CDR3 length: 14
V gene: TRBV5-1
CDR3 protein: CASSLFTIDGELFF

J gene: TRBJ1-1
CDR3 length: 13
V gene: TRBV5-4
CDR3 protein: CASSLTQVTEAFF

J gene: TRBJ2-7
CDR3 length: 13
V gene: TRBV15
CDR3 protein: CATSRALAYEQYF

J gene: TRBJ2-1
CDR3 length: 12
V gene: TRBV2
CDR3 protein: CASSLTNNEQFF